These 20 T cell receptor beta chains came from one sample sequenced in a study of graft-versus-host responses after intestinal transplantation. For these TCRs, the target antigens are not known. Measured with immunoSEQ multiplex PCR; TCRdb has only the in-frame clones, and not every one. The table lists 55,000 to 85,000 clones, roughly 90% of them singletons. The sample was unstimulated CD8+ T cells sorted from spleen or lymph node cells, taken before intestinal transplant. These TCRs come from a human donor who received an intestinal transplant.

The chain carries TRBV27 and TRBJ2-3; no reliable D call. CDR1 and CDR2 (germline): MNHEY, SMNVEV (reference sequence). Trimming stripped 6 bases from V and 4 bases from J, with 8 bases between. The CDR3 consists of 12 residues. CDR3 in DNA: TGTGCCAGCAGGCAGGTAGCAGATACGCAGTATTTT. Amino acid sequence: CASRQVADTQYF.

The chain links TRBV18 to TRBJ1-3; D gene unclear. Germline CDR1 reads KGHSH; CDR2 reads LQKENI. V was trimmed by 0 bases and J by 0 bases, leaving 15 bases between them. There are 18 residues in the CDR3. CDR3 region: CASSPPRVQWPSGNTIYF. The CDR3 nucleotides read TGTGCCAGCTCACCACCCCGGGTTCAGTGGCCCTCTGGAAACACCATATATTTT.

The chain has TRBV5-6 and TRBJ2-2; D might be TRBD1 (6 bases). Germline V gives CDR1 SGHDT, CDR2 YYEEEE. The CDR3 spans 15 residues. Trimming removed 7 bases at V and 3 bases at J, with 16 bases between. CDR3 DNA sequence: TGTGCCAGCGGCACGGGACACCTATACACCGGGGAGCTGTTTTTT. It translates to CASGTGHLYTGELFF.

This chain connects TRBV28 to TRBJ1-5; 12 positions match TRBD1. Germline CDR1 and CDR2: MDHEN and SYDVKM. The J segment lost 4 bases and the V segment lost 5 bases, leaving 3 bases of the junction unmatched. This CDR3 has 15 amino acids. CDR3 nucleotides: TGTGCCAGCAGTGGGACAGGGGGCTTTAATCAGCCCCAGCATTTT. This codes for CASSGTGGFNQPQHF.

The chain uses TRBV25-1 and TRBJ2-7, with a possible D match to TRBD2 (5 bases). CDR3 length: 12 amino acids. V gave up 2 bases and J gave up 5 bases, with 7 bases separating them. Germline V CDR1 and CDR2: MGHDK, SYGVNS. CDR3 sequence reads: CASSEVRDEQYF. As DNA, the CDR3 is TGTGCCAGCAGTGAAGTGCGGGACGAGCAGTACTTC.

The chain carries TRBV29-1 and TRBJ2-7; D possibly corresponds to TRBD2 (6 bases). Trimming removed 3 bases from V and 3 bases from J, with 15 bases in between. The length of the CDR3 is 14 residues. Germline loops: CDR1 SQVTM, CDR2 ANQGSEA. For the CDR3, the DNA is TGCAGCGTTGAGACGGACTATCCGCTCTACGAGCAGTACTTC. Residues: CSVETDYPLYEQYF.

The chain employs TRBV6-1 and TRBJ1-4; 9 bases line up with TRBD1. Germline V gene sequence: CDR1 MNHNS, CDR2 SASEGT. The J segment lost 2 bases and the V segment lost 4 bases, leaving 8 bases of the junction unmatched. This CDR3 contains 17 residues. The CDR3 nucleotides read TGTGCCAGCAGTGTGAAAATAACAGGGGGCACTAATGAAAAACTGTTTTTT. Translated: CASSVKITGGTNEKLFF.

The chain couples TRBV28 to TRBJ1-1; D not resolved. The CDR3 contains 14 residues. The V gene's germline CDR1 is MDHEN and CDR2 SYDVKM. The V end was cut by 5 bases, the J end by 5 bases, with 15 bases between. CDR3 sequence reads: CASSPYTGGTEAFF. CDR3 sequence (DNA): TGTGCCAGCAGTCCCTACACGGGCGGGACTGAAGCTTTCTTT.

For the CDR3, the DNA is TGTGCCAGCAGTTTACAGGGTTACAATCAGCCCCAGCATTTT. Protein: CASSLQGYNQPQHF. The chain couples TRBV28 to TRBJ1-5; a possible D gene is TRBD1 (5 bases). Trimming stripped 2 bases from V and 3 bases from J, with 8 bases between. CDR1 is MDHEN, CDR2 SYDVKM, per germline. The CDR3 consists of 14 residues.

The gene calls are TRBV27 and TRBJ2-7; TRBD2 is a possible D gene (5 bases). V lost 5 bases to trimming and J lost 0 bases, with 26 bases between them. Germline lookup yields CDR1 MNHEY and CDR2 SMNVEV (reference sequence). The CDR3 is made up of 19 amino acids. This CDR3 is CASSAVDRPPSGPSYEQYF. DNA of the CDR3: TGTGCCAGCAGTGCAGTGGACCGTCCCCCGAGCGGTCCCTCCTACGAGCAGTACTTC.

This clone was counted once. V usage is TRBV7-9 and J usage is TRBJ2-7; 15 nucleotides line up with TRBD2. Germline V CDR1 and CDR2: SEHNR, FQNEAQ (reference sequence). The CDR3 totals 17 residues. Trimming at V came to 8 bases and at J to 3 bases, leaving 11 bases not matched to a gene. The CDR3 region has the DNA TGTGCCAGCGGGCCGGGACTAGCGGGAGGTTGGGACTACGAGCAGTACTTC. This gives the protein CASGPGLAGGWDYEQYF.

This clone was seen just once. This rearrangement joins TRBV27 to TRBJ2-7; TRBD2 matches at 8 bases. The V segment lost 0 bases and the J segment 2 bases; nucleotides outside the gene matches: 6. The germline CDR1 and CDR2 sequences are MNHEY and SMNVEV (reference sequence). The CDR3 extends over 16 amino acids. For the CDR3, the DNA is TGTGCCAGCAGTTTATCAGGGCGGGAGGAGACCTACGAGCAGTACTTC. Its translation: CASSLSGREETYEQYF.

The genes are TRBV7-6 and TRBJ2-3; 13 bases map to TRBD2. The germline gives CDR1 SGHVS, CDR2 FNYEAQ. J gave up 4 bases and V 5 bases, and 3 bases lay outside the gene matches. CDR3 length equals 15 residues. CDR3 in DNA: TGTGCCAGCAGCCCGGGACTAGCGGGATCAGATACGCAGTATTTT. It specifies CASSPGLAGSDTQYF.

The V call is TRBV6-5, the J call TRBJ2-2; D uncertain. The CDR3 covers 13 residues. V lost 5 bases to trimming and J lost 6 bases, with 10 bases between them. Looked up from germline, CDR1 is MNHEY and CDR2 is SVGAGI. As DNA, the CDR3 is TGTGCCAGCAGTGACGTAGCTCCCGGGGAGCTGTTTTTT. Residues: CASSDVAPGELFF.

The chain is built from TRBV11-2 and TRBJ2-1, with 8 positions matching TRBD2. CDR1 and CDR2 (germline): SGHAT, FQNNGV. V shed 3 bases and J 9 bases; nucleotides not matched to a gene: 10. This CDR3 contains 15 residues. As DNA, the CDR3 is TGTGCCAGCAGCTTCGGGAGCGGGAGTTTAGGTGAGCAGTTCTTC. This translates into CASSFGSGSLGEQFF.

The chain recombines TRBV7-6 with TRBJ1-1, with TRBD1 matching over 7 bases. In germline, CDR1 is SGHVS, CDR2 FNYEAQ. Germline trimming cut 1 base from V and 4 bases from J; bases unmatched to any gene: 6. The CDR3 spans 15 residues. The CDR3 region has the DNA TGTGCCAGCAGCTTAGTCCCTCAGGGGGGCACTGAAGCTTTCTTT. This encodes CASSLVPQGGTEAFF.

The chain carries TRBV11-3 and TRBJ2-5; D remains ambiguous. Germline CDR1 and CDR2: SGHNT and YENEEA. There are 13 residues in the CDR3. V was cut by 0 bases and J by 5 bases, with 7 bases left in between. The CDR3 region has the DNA TGTGCCAGCAGCTTAGATACCGGGGAGACCCAGTACTTC. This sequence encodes CASSLDTGETQYF.

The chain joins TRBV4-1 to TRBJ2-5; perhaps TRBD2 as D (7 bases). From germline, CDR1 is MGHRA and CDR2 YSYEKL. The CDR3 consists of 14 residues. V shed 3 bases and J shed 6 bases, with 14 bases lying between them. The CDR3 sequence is CASSQEGGAKTQYF. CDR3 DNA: TGCGCCAGCAGCCAGGAAGGGGGGGCAAAGACCCAGTACTTC.

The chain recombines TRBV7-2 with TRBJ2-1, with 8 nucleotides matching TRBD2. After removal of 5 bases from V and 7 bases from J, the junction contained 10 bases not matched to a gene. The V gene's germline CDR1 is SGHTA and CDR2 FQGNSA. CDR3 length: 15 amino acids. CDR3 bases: TGTGCCAGCAGCCCCGGAGAGCGGGAGTATAATGAGCAGTTCTTC. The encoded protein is CASSPGEREYNEQFF.

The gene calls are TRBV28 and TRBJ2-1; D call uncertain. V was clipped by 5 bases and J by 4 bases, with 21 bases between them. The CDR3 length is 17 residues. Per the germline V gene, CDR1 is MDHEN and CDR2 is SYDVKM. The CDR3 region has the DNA TGTGCCAGCAGTCTCTCCTCTGCGGTCCAAGTTTACAATGAGCAGTTCTTC. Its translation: CASSLSSAVQVYNEQFF.